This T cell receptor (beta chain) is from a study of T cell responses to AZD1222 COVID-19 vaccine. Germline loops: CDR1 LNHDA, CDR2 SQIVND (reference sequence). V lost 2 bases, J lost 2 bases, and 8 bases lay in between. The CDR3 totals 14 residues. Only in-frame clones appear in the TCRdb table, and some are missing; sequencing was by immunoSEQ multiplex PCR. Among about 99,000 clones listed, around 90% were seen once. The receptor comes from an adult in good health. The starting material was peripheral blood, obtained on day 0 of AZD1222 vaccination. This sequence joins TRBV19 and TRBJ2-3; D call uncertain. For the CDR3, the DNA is TGTGCCAGTAGTATATCTGACCACACAGATACGCAGTATTTT. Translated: CASSISDHTDTQYF.